This T cell receptor (beta chain) emerged from a study of cytomegalovirus exposure and HLA in healthy donors. Study as a whole: In an early release, HLA-typed donors contributed some 82 million unique TCR sequences. Genotyping showed 75% to 90% of over 350 donors falling in the Caucasian-associated ancestry cluster.

This clone was found a few times. Its antigen is not known. Points from the study as a whole: The authors later found TCR association rates varying by HLA locus, with DRB1 most and HLA-C fewest.

13 Jbeta primers and 60 Vbeta primers were used for the PCR. The table came from immunoSEQ multiplex PCR; TCRdb's copy has only in-frame clones and leaves some out. The sample contains 220,000 or so clones, approximately 68% of which appear only once. The CDR3 sequence is 11 residues long. V shed 5 bases and J shed 4 bases, with 5 bases lying between them. Germline CDR1 SEHNR, CDR2 FQNEAQ (reference sequence). This chain joins TRBV7-9 and TRBJ2-5, with D unresolved. Sequencing was carried out using PBMCs. The TCR sequence derives from a woman aged 25 to 45 in good health and CMV-seronegative. Here the CDR3 DNA reads TGTGCCAGCAGCCCTAGAGAGACCCAGTACTTC. Translated: CASSPRETQYF.